The present T cell receptor (beta chain) was sequenced within a study of shared clonotypes between healthy human individuals. Study details: A couple of women and a few men aged 18 to 49 made up the donors.

Whole-study findings and limits: In having few donors, the study represented limited genetic and exposure-history diversity. The study found lower generation probabilities in non-shared clonotypes than in those shared by all four donors.

V was trimmed by 0 bases and J by 3 bases, leaving 9 bases between them. CDR1 and CDR2 from the germline V gene are SNHLY and FYNNEI. The CDR3 has 15 residues. Running of the assay took place at deep level. Profiled with immunoSEQ multiplex PCR; TCRdb holds only in-frame clones, not every one. The sample holds some 1 million clones, about 75% seen once. With regard to this clone: Its matching antigen is unknown.

The receptor comes from a man in his late teens or twenties in good health. V and J are TRBV2 and TRBJ2-1; D may be TRBD1 (5 bases). Sequencing was performed on memory CD4+ T cells sorted from blood. As to subset: CD45RA-negative fraction. The CDR3 bases are TGTGCCAGCAGTGAAGCTCGGACATACTACAATGAGCAGTTCTTC. Amino acids: CASSEARTYYNEQFF.